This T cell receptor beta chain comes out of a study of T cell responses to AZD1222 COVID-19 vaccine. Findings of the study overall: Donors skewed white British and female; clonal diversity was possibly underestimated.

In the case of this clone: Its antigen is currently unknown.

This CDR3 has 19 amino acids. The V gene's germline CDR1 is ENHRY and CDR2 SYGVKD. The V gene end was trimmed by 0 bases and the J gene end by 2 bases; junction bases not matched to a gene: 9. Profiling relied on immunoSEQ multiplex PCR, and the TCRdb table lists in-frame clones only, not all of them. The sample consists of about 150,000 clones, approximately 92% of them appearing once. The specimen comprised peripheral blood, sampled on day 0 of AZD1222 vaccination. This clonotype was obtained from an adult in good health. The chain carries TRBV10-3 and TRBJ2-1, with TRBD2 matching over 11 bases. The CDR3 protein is CAISESYASGGRAYNEQFF. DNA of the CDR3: TGTGCCATCAGTGAGTCTTATGCTAGCGGGGGGAGAGCCTACAATGAGCAGTTCTTC.